The entry that follows covers one TCR beta chain sequence. Other DNA sequences of this sample code for an identical CDR3. This sample stems from a study of blood T cell repertoires in COVID-19. Turning to the study itself: The origin of the acute and convalescent COVID-19 samples was the United States, Italy and Spain. T cells, B-cell-depleted T cells, or PBMCs supplied cDNA or gDNA.

Original processing methods: Estimates of nucleated cell counts were drawn from the amplification of reference gene primers. Produced via immunoSEQ multiplex PCR; TCRdb's table is partial and in-frame only. That table furnishes V, J and clone size, whereas the DNA furnished D and trimming. In the table there are about 400,000 clones, around 84% of which are singletons. The CDR3 consists of 14 residues. The V gene's germline CDR1 is LGHDT and CDR2 YNNKEL (reference sequence). The V segment lost 4 bases and the J segment 6 bases; nucleotides outside the gene matches: 2. The V and J genes are TRBV3-1 (or the pseudogene TRBV3-2) and TRBJ1-6; TRBD1 matches at 8 bases. Material: peripheral blood. This receptor was taken from a human donor in a cohort sampled during active COVID-19. The CDR3 spells CASSRGQGNSPLHF. In DNA, the CDR3 is TGTGCCAGCAGCCGAGGACAGGGTAATTCACCCCTCCACTTT.